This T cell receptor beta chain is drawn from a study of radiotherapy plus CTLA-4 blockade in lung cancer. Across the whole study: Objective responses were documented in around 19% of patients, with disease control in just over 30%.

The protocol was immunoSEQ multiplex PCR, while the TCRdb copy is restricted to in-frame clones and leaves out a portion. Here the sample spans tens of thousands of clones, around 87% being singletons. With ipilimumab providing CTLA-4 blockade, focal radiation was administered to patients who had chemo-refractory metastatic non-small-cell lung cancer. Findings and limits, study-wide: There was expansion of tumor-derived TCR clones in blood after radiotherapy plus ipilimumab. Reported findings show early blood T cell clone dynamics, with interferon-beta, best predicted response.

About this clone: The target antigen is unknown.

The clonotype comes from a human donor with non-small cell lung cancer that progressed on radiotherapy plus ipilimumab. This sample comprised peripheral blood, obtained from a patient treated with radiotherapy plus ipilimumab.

The CDR3 loop is CAIRSGTGGRYEQYF. The CDR3 DNA sequence: TGTGCCATCAGATCCGGGACAGGGGGCAGGTACGAGCAGTACTTC. The chain recombines TRBV10-3 with TRBJ2-7, with 12 bases identical to TRBD1. Germline CDR1 and CDR2: ENHRY and SYGVKD. The CDR3 is 15 amino acids. The junction had 7 bases not matched to a gene; V was cut back by 6 bases and J by 4 bases.